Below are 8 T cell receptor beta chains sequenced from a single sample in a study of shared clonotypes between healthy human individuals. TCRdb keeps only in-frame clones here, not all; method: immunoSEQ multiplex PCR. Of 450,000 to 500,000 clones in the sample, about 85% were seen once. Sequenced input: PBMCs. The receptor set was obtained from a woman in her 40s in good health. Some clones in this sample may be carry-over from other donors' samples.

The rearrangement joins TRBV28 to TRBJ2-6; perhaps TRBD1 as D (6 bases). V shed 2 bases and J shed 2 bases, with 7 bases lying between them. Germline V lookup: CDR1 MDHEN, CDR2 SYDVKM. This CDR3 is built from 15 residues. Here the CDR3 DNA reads TGTGCCAGCAGTTTAGGGGGCGCTGGGGCCAACGTCCTGACTTTC. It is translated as CASSLGGAGANVLTF.

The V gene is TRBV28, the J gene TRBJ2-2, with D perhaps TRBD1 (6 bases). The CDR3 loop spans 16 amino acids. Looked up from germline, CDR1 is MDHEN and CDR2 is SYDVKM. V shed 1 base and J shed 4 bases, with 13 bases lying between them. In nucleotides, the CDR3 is TGTGCCAGCAGTTTATCTGGGGGCGCGGGCACCGGGGAGCTGTTTTTT. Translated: CASSLSGGAGTGELFF.

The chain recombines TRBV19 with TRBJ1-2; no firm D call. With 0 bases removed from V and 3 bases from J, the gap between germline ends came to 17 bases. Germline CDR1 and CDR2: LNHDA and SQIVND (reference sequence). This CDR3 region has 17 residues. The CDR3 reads CASSIDHTYGSDYGYTF. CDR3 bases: TGTGCCAGTAGTATAGACCATACCTACGGCAGCGACTATGGCTACACCTTC.

CDR3 sequence reads: CASSFGRETVNTEAFF. The DNA of the CDR3 is TGTGCCAGCAGTTTCGGCAGGGAAACAGTGAACACTGAAGCTTTCTTT. The chain recombines TRBV28 with TRBJ1-1, with D maybe TRBD1 (5 bases). The germline V and J ends were trimmed by 3 bases and 0 bases, with 14 bases remaining between them. Germline V lookup: CDR1 MDHEN, CDR2 SYDVKM. This CDR3 region has 16 residues. The entire variable domain, with the rest obtained from reference TRBV28 and TRBJ1-1, is as follows: DVKVTQSSRYLVKRTGEKVFLECVQDMDHENMFWYRQDPGLGLRLIYFSYDVKMKEKGDIPEGYSVSREKKERFSLILESASTNQTSMYLCASSFGRETVNTEAFFGQGTRLTVV.

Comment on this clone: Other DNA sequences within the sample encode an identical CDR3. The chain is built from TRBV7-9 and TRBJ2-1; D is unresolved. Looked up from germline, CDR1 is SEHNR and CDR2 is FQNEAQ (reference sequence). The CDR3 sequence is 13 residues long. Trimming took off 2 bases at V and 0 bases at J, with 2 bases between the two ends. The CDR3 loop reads CASSLSSYNEQFF. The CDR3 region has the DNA TGTGCCAGCAGCTTAAGCTCCTACAATGAGCAGTTCTTC.

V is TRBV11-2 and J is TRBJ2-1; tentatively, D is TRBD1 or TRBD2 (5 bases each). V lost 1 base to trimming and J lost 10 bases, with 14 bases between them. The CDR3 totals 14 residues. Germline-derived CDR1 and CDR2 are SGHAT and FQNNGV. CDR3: CASSLGVGTQEQFF. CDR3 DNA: TGTGCCAGCAGCTTAGGGGTTGGGACCCAAGAGCAGTTCTTC.

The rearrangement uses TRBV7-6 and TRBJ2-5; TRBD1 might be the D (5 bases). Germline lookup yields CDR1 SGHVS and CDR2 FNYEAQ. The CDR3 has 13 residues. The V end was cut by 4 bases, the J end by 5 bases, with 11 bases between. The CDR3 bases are TGTGCCAGCAGCTCCAGGGTGTGGGAGACCCAGTACTTC. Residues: CASSSRVWETQYF. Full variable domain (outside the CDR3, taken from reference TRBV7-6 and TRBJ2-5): GAGVSQSPRYKVTKRGQDVALRCDPISGHVSLYWYRQALGQGPEFLTYFNYEAQQDKSGLPNDRFSAERPEGSISTLTIQRTEQRDSAMYRCASSSRVWETQYFGPGTRLLVL.

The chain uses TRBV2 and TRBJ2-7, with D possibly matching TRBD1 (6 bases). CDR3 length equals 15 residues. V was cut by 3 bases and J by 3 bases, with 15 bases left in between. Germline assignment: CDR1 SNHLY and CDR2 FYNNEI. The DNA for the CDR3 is TGTGCCAGCAGTGAGGTAGCAGGGGCCGACTACGAGCAGTACTTC. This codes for CASSEVAGADYEQYF.